Detailed here is one T cell receptor beta chain. At the deep level, the assay was run. The genomic DNA of each subset was split evenly across several immunoSEQ plates. TCRdb's table, derived via immunoSEQ multiplex PCR, lists solely in-frame clones and lacks some. The sample carries approximately 2.5 million clones, 80% to 95% recorded once. HIV-negative, healthy adults without recent acute infections or vaccinations were the donors. This specimen comes from a study of shared clonotypes between healthy human individuals. With 3 bases removed from V and 2 bases from J, the gap between germline ends came to 19 bases. CDR3 length equals 17 residues. The V gene's germline CDR1 is LNHDA and CDR2 SQIVND (reference sequence).

This rearrangement joins TRBV19 to TRBJ1-2; D is ambiguous. The material sequenced was naive CD4+ T cells from PBMCs. Regarding subset: CD45RA+ positively selected. The source is a man aged 18-30 years in good health. Some clones in this sample may be carry-over from other donors' samples. CDR3 in amino acids: CASSIGGGRLSNYGYTF. CDR3 sequence (DNA): TGTGCCAGTAGTATCGGAGGCGGCAGACTATCAAACTATGGCTACACCTTC.